This T cell receptor beta chain was observed in a study of identical twins. In every case, the donor was a healthy Caucasian. Trimming took 4 bases from V and 1 from J; bases not matched to a gene: 6. The CDR3 is 16 amino acids. Germline V gene lookup returns CDR1 SGHRS and CDR2 YFSETQ. This clonotype was seen only a few times. Antigen specificity is unknown. Each CDR3 protein is one row after TCRdb ran MiXCR on the 5' RACE reads. This sample has about 660,000 distinct CDR3 sequences; 8.6% occur once, and the top ten carry around 0.98%. Regarding the study as a whole: With abundant cord blood beta clonotypes, insertions were fewer; memory repertoires showed no such pattern. Twin-shared out-of-frame alpha sequences showed excess low generation probability.

The same data also contributed to another study, on yellow fever vaccine responses in identical twins.

The chain uses TRBV5-1 and TRBJ2-2; 8 bases align to TRBD2. This TCR was recovered from a woman between 18 and 30 years old in good health. Sequencing input: PBMCs. The CDR3 region has the DNA TGCGCCAGCAGCCCGAGGAGCGGGGGGAACACCGGGGAGCTGTTTTTT. Protein product: CASSPRSGGNTGELFF.